These 20 T cell receptor beta chains share one sample of origin, sequenced in a study of blood T cells in healthy people across ages. A sample-barcoded 5' primer and a J-beta primer mix were used in a second PCR of about 6 to 12 cycles. A single record per CDR3 protein comes from TCRdb applying MiXCR to the 5' RACE reads. The data contain 270,000 or so distinct CDR3 sequences, 27% of them seen just once; the ten biggest clones take up around 29%. Material for sequencing was blood. These receptors were taken from an older woman in good health.

The CDR3 bases are TGCAGTGCTAGTATTCGGACGGCTGCACTAGAGACCCAGTACTTC. The encoded protein is CSASIRTAALETQYF. The chain uses TRBV20-1 and TRBJ2-1; D is uncertain. Judging by the DNA end, TRBJ2-5 fits better; the J call may be wrong. The germline CDR1 and CDR2 sequences are DFQATT and SNEGSKA (reference sequence). This CDR3 has 15 residues.

This clonotype was counted between two and nine times. The V and J genes are TRBV7-6 and TRBJ2-5, with a possible D match to TRBD2 (6 bases). The J call may be faulty, since TRBJ2-7 better matches the DNA end. This CDR3 spans 16 amino acids. From germline, CDR1 is SGHVS and CDR2 FNYEAQ. The CDR3 sequence: CASSLGSGVSTLEQYF. The CDR3 coding sequence is TGTGCCAGCAGCTTAGGGTCGGGGGTCTCCACTCTCGAGCAGTACTTC.

This clonotype was observed a few times. This chain links TRBV7-9 with TRBJ2-3; 7 bases agree with TRBD2. With V trimmed by 3 bases and J by 11 bases, 2 bases remained unmatched. The CDR3 loop spans 11 amino acids. Looked up from germline, CDR1 is SEHNR and CDR2 is FQNEAQ (reference sequence). The CDR3 DNA sequence: TGTGCCAGCAGCTTGCGGGAGAGGCAGTATTTT. Protein: CASSLRERQYF.

This clonotype was counted only a few times. A read error may account for a junction end that differs from germline. V gene TRBV28 combines with J gene TRBJ1-6; D might be TRBD1 (6 bases). Germline loops: CDR1 MDHEN, CDR2 SYDVKM. This CDR3 has 15 residues. CDR3 region: CAGSLVGARNSPLHF. CDR3 DNA sequence: TGTGCCGGCAGTTTAGTGGGGGCACGTAATTCACCCCTCCACTTT.

CDR3 in DNA: TGCGCCAGCAGTGAGGGGGGGACTGGGCATTTT. Its translation is CASSEGGTGHF. The V call is TRBV10-2, the J call TRBJ1-5; a weak D match, TRBD1 (5 bases). CDR1 and CDR2 from the germline V gene are WSHSY and SAAADI. The CDR3 sequence is 11 residues long. V was pared by 2 bases and J by 15 bases, with 11 bases between.

This clonotype was observed once. The CDR3 DNA sequence: TGTGCCAGCAGTCGTCCGGGACAGGGGTTCTATGGCTACACCTTC. It encodes CASSRPGQGFYGYTF. The V call is TRBV12-3 or TRBV12-4, the J call TRBJ1-2; 10 bases are shared with TRBD1. The CDR3 extends over 15 amino acids. V shed 5 bases, J shed 4 bases, and the junction held 7 bases outside the gene matches.

V usage is TRBV5-1 and J usage is TRBJ1-4; 7 positions agree with TRBD1. CDR1 and CDR2 from the germline V gene are SGHRS and YFSETQ. V lost 5 bases to trimming and J lost 4 bases; unmatched junction nucleotides: 2. There are 13 residues in the CDR3. In nucleotides, the CDR3 is TGCGCCAGCAGATGGGACAGTAATGAAAAACTGTTTTTT. Translation gives CASRWDSNEKLFF.

The CDR3 here is CASSQPTQGNEQYF. CDR3 in DNA: TGCGCCAGCAGCCAACCGACGCAGGGCAACGAGCAGTACTTC. This chain connects TRBV4-1 to TRBJ2-5; a possible D gene is TRBD1 (5 bases). The end of the DNA is better explained by TRBJ2-7, so the J call may be wrong. The CDR3 spans 14 residues. The V gene's germline CDR1 is MGHRA and CDR2 YSYEKL.

The chain recombines TRBV14 with TRBJ2-5, with D perhaps assigned TRBD1 or TRBD2 (6 bases each). The J call may be faulty, since TRBJ2-7 better matches the DNA end. This CDR3 spans 15 amino acids. Germline V gives CDR1 SGHDN, CDR2 FVKESK. The CDR3, as DNA: TGTGCCAGCAGCCAAGGGGGGGCTAGATCCTACGAGCAGTACTTC. Its translation is CASSQGGARSYEQYF.

The chain links TRBV7-8 to TRBJ2-7; 10 bases are a match to TRBD2. This CDR3 comprises 14 residues. Germline CDR1 SGHVS, CDR2 FQNEAQ. Germline trimming cut 9 bases from V and 4 bases from J; bases unmatched to any gene: 9. Here the CDR3 reads CASSPPSGSYEQYF. CDR3 DNA sequence: TGTGCCAGTAGCCCCCCTAGCGGGAGTTACGAGCAGTACTTC. The complete variable domain, with remaining parts taken from reference TRBV7-8 and TRBJ2-7, reads GAGVSQSPRYKVAKRGQDVALRCDPISGHVSLFWYQQALGQGPEFLTYFQNEAQLDKSGLPSDRFFAERPEGSVSTLKIQRTQQEDSAVYLCASSPPSGSYEQYFGPGTRLTVT.

A few counts support this clonotype. This rearrangement joins TRBV28 to TRBJ2-2, with 12 nucleotides matching TRBD1. Germline trimming cut 5 bases from V and 7 bases from J; bases unmatched to any gene: 5. Germline V gene sequence: CDR1 MDHEN, CDR2 SYDVKM. The CDR3 has 15 amino acids. CDR3 DNA: TGTGCCAGCAGTAAGGGACAGGGGGCATTCGGGGAGCTGTTTTTT. Protein: CASSKGQGAFGELFF.

This clonotype was observed a few times. This chain uses TRBV4-3 with TRBJ2-1; 9 bases line up with TRBD2. This CDR3 spans 17 amino acids. Losses at the gene ends were 0 bases for V and 7 bases for J; bases not matched to a gene: 10. The germline V gene has CDR1 LGHNA and CDR2 YSLEER. CDR3 in amino acids: CASSQEVVAGGKNEQFF. CDR3 in DNA: TGCGCCAGCAGCCAAGAAGTCGTGGCGGGAGGGAAGAATGAGCAGTTCTTC.

The chain recombines TRBV3-1 with TRBJ1-2; D not certain. The CDR3 spans 13 residues. The ends were cut back, 0 bases at V and 6 bases at J, with 8 bases in the middle. In germline, CDR1 is LGHDT, CDR2 YNNKEL (reference sequence). CDR3 loop: CASSQERVHGYTF. CDR3 coding DNA: TGTGCCAGCAGCCAAGAAAGGGTTCATGGCTACACCTTC. The variable domain in full, completed from reference TRBV3-1 and TRBJ1-2, reads DTAVSQTPKYLVTQMGNDKSIKCEQNLGHDTMYWYKQDSKKFLKIMFSYNNKELIINETVPNRFSPKSPDKAHLNLHINSLELGDSAVYFCASSQERVHGYTFGSGTRLTVV.

This rearrangement joins TRBV6-2 or TRBV6-3 to TRBJ2-5; no clear D gene. Looked up from germline, CDR1 is MNHEY and CDR2 is SVGEGT. CDR3 length: 12 amino acids. V lost 2 bases, J lost 5 bases, and 6 bases lay in between. CDR3: CASSYIGETQYF. The DNA of the CDR3 is TGTGCCAGCAGTTACATTGGCGAGACCCAGTACTTC.

The V call is TRBV7-6, the J call TRBJ1-4; tentative D call: TRBD1 (6 bases). Germline loops: CDR1 SGHVS, CDR2 FNYEAQ. The V end was cut by 5 bases, the J end by 8 bases, with 15 bases between. The CDR3 totals 14 residues. CDR3 region: CASSQPGVGEKLFF. CDR3 nucleotide sequence: TGTGCCAGCAGCCAGCCAGGGGTGGGGGAAAAACTGTTTTTT.

As to this clonotype: A much bigger clone sits one base away, suggesting this may be a read error. V usage is TRBV4-1 and J usage is TRBJ2-6; a weak D match, TRBD1 (5 bases). Germline CDR1 and CDR2: MGHRA and YSYEKL. The CDR3 runs to 18 residues. CDR3 amino acids: CASSQDPSGVAGANVPTF. In DNA form, the CDR3 reads TGCGCCAGCAGCCAAGATCCAAGTGGAGTCGCTGGGGCCAACGTCCCGACTTTC.

The rearrangement uses TRBV5-1 and TRBJ1-1; TRBD1 might be the D (5 bases). Germline assignment: CDR1 SGHRS and CDR2 YFSETQ. V was pared by 0 bases and J by 4 bases, with 10 bases between. The CDR3 has 14 amino acids. This chain's CDR3 is CASSLVGGPTEAFF. The CDR3 DNA reads as TGCGCCAGCAGCTTGGTGGGGGGACCCACTGAAGCTTTCTTT.

This clonotype was seen only a few times. The chain has TRBV20-1 and TRBJ2-4, with TRBD2 identical over 12 bases. The CDR3 is 16 residues long. The ends lost 4 bases at V and 5 bases at J; junction bases unmatched: 9. Germline V CDR1 and CDR2: DFQATT, SNEGSKA (reference sequence). The CDR3 DNA sequence: TGCAGTGCTAACCCGGGACTAGCGGGTTCTCAAAACATTCAGTACTTC. Encoded protein: CSANPGLAGSQNIQYF.

The rearrangement joins TRBV5-1 to TRBJ1-2; no clear D gene. This CDR3 spans 13 amino acids. Trimming stripped 4 bases from V and 3 bases from J, with 10 bases between. CDR1 is SGHRS and CDR2 is YFSETQ in the germline V gene. CDR3 nucleotides: TGCGCCAGCAGCGCCACTGCTGACTATGGCTACACCTTC. This sequence encodes CASSATADYGYTF.

In its sample, this clonotype was seen a few times. The chain employs TRBV20-1 and TRBJ1-1; D might be TRBD1 (6 bases). Per germline, CDR1 DFQATT and CDR2 SNEGSKA (reference sequence). Trimming removed 2 bases from V and 1 base from J, with 14 bases in between. The length of the CDR3 is 15 residues. CDR3 sequence reads: CSARPADRSNTEAFF. Written as DNA, the CDR3 is TGCAGTGCTAGACCGGCTGACAGGTCGAACACTGAAGCTTTCTTT.